The 25 T cell receptor beta chains below were found in one sample sequenced in a study of OX40 agonist ivuxolimab in advanced cancers. Profiling relied on immunoSEQ multiplex PCR, and the TCRdb table lists in-frame clones only, not all of them. The sample carries about 89,000 clones, approximately 90% recorded once. The specimen was CD4+ or CD8+ T cells sorted from blood, collected in a trial of the OX40 agonist ivuxolimab. The receptors originated from an adult with an advanced solid tumor such as melanoma, head and neck, liver or kidney cancer.

The chain carries TRBV2 and TRBJ1-4; D remains unclear. Between the trimmed V and J ends, which lost 5 bases and 5 bases, there was a span of 9 bases. The CDR3 has 13 amino acids. Germline CDR1 reads SNHLY; CDR2 reads FYNNEI. CDR3 DNA: TGTGCCAGCAGTCGGGATCCAAATGAAAAACTGTTTTTT. Amino acid sequence: CASSRDPNEKLFF.

The chain combines TRBV18 with TRBJ2-5; a possible D gene is TRBD1 (8 bases). CDR1 KGHSH and CDR2 LQKENI come from the germline V gene. The V and J ends lost 5 bases and 5 bases respectively, with 18 bases between them. The CDR3 loop spans 15 amino acids. The CDR3 protein is CASSSGTGGEETQYF. The CDR3 DNA follows: TGTGCCAGCTCATCCGGAACAGGGGGGGAGGAGACCCAGTACTTC. Full variable domain (missing parts from reference TRBV18 and TRBJ2-5): NAGVMQNPRHLVRRRGQEARLRCSPMKGHSHVYWYRQLPEEGLKFMVYLQKENIIDESGMPKERFSAEFPKEGPSILRIQQVVRGDSAAYFCASSSGTGGEETQYFGPGTRLLVL.

The rearrangement joins TRBV4-3 to TRBJ2-3; no reliable D call. V gave up 1 base and J gave up 11 bases, with 7 bases separating them. This CDR3 comprises 11 residues. Germline V gene sequence: CDR1 LGHNA, CDR2 YSLEER. DNA of the CDR3: TGCGCCAGCAGCCAAGCTGGGGAGCAGTATTTT. It yields the protein CASSQAGEQYF.

The chain joins TRBV19 to TRBJ1-2, with D possibly TRBD1 on 5 matching bases. V gave up 4 bases and J gave up 4 bases, with 13 bases separating them. CDR1 is LNHDA and CDR2 is SQIVND in the germline V gene (reference sequence). The CDR3 totals 14 residues. CDR3 region: CASSTGGGPYGYTF. In DNA, the CDR3 is TGTGCCAGTAGTACCGGGGGGGGACCCTATGGCTACACCTTC.

This clone was seen just once. J is TRBJ1-2 and V is TRBV7-2, with 10 bases that match TRBD1. V lost 5 bases and J lost 2; bases outside the gene matches: 8. The CDR3 totals 16 residues. The germline V gene encodes CDR1 SGHTA and CDR2 FQGNSA. The CDR3 region has the DNA TGTGCCAGCAGCCCCCGGGACAGGGGAGGGAACTATGGCTACACCTTC. It encodes CASSPRDRGGNYGYTF.

The chain links TRBV19 to TRBJ1-5; D is undetermined. Germline V gene lookup returns CDR1 LNHDA and CDR2 SQIVND (reference sequence). CDR3 length: 16 residues. V was shortened by 1 base and J by 7 bases, with 17 bases between the two germline ends. CDR3 nucleotide sequence: TGTGCCAGTAGTATAGTTAGACCGCCGGTGGGGCAGCCCCAGCATTTT. Its protein product is CASSIVRPPVGQPQHF.

The chain has TRBV18 and TRBJ2-5; D ambiguous. Germline values: CDR1 KGHSH, CDR2 LQKENI. This CDR3 comprises 13 residues. Trimming cost V 0 bases and J 5 bases, with 7 bases left between them. The DNA of the CDR3 is TGTGCCAGCTCACCACCGTTAAAGGAGACCCAGTACTTC. Encoded protein: CASSPPLKETQYF.

This chain uses TRBV5-5 with TRBJ2-1; 10 bases agree with TRBD2. From germline, CDR1 is SGHKS and CDR2 YYEKEE (reference sequence). The CDR3 is made up of 16 amino acids. The V gene end was trimmed by 3 bases and the J gene end by 4 bases; junction bases not matched to a gene: 7. CDR3 protein: CASSSGGTSAYNEQFF. The CDR3, as DNA: TGTGCCAGCAGCTCCGGCGGGACTAGCGCATACAATGAGCAGTTCTTC.

The V gene is TRBV5-1, the J gene TRBJ2-5; D unresolved. Germline V gene sequence: CDR1 SGHRS, CDR2 YFSETQ. V lost 0 bases and J lost 2, with 8 bases in between. CDR3 length equals 14 residues. The CDR3 bases are TGCGCCAGCAGCTTGGTTCCTGTACAAGAGACCCAGTACTTC. Amino acid sequence: CASSLVPVQETQYF.

V is TRBV5-4 and J is TRBJ2-1, with 9 bases fitting TRBD1. The V gene's germline CDR1 is SGHNT and CDR2 YYREEE (reference sequence). With V trimmed by 2 bases and J by 0 bases, 3 bases remained unmatched. The CDR3 sequence is 16 residues long. The CDR3 nucleotides are TGTGCCAGCAGCTTTGACAGGGGGAGCTCCTACAATGAGCAGTTCTTC. Translating gives CASSFDRGSSYNEQFF.

The sample holds one count of this clone. The V gene is TRBV5-5, the J gene TRBJ1-1; D perhaps matches TRBD1 (6 bases). V lost 0 bases to trimming and J lost 1 base, with 19 bases between them. The CDR3 contains 18 residues. Germline V gene sequence: CDR1 SGHKS, CDR2 YYEKEE (reference sequence). CDR3 region: CASSLVGRGNIGNTEAFF. CDR3 coding DNA: TGTGCCAGCAGCTTGGTAGGAAGGGGGAATATCGGGAACACTGAAGCTTTCTTT.

The chain carries TRBV5-5 and TRBJ2-3, with TRBD2 matching 11 bases. Looked up from germline, CDR1 is SGHKS and CDR2 is YYEKEE (reference sequence). With V trimmed by 4 bases and J by 0 bases, 4 bases remained unmatched. The CDR3 covers 16 residues. CDR3 protein: CASSQGLAVSTDTQYF. CDR3 DNA: TGTGCCAGCAGCCAGGGACTAGCGGTTAGCACAGATACGCAGTATTTT.

The rearrangement uses TRBV7-2 and TRBJ2-1; TRBD2 aligns across 10 bases. The CDR3 spans 16 residues. V lost 5 bases, J lost 0 bases, and 4 bases stayed unmatched. Germline V gives CDR1 SGHTA, CDR2 FQGNSA. DNA for the CDR3: TGTGCCAGCAGCACTAGCGGGATAGCCTCCTACAATGAGCAGTTCTTC. This encodes CASSTSGIASYNEQFF.

V and J are TRBV6-5 and TRBJ2-7; maybe TRBD2 (5 bases). Between the trimmed V and J ends, which lost 6 bases and 3 bases, there was a span of 15 bases. The CDR3 sequence is 14 residues long. Germline assignment: CDR1 MNHEY and CDR2 SVGAGI. CDR3 coding DNA: TGTGCCAGCAGATCGGGGAATACCAACTACGAGCAGTACTTC. Amino acid sequence: CASRSGNTNYEQYF.

This rearrangement joins TRBV7-9 to TRBJ2-5; possibly TRBD2 for D (5 bases). Trimming removed 5 bases at V and 4 bases at J, with 14 bases between. Germline V gene lookup returns CDR1 SEHNR and CDR2 FQNEAQ (reference sequence). This CDR3 spans 14 amino acids. The CDR3 nucleotides are TGTGCCAGCAGCGAGGGCCCTACTGGAGAGACCCAGTACTTC. Translated, it gives CASSEGPTGETQYF.

This clone was seen a few times. The chain is built from TRBV19 and TRBJ1-5; 8 bases agree with TRBD1. Germline V gene sequence: CDR1 LNHDA, CDR2 SQIVND (reference sequence). CDR3 length equals 13 residues. V was clipped by 10 bases and J by 6 bases; unmatched bases: 8. CDR3 bases: TGTGCCACCGACAGGGGACAAGGTCAGCCCCAGCATTTT. As protein: CATDRGQGQPQHF.

The chain is built from TRBV5-6 and TRBJ2-7; 8 bases are a match to TRBD2. V lost 4 bases and J lost 0; bases outside the gene matches: 9. The CDR3 loop spans 16 amino acids. The V gene's germline CDR1 is SGHDT and CDR2 YYEEEE. CDR3 sequence reads: CASSPRGEPSSYEQYF. The CDR3 DNA reads TGTGCCAGCAGCCCGCGGGGGGAACCAAGCTCCTACGAGCAGTACTTC.

This clone was observed once. The CDR3 here is CASSPYVAADTQYF. In nucleotides, the CDR3 is TGTGCCAGCAGCCCCTACGTAGCTGCAGATACGCAGTATTTT. The J gene is TRBJ2-3, the V gene TRBV7-2, with D uncertain. The CDR3 consists of 14 residues. Germline CDR1 and CDR2: SGHTA and FQGNSA. The ends were cut back, 5 bases at V and 4 bases at J, with 13 bases in the middle.

This clone has only one observation. This chain uses TRBV5-1 with TRBJ2-1; D call uncertain. Germline CDR1 reads SGHRS; CDR2 reads YFSETQ. Deletions cut 4 bases from V and 6 bases from J, with 11 bases between. This CDR3 has 13 amino acids. The CDR3 DNA is TGCGCCAGCAGCCTGAGACGAGGCAATGAGCAGTTCTTC. This codes for CASSLRRGNEQFF.

CDR3 amino acids: CASSLSRDQETQYF. The CDR3 bases are TGTGCCAGCAGCTTAAGTCGAGATCAAGAGACCCAGTACTTC. The chain carries TRBV5-4 and TRBJ2-5; D gene ambiguous. Germline CDR1 reads SGHNT; CDR2 reads YYREEE (reference sequence). The CDR3 spans 14 residues. Between the trimmed V and J ends, which lost 2 bases and 2 bases, there was a span of 10 bases.

This clone has a single count. The rearrangement links TRBV9 to TRBJ2-2; unclear D gene. The ends were cut back, 0 bases at V and 3 bases at J, with 6 bases in the middle. The CDR3 is 14 residues long. The germline gives CDR1 SGDLS, CDR2 YYNGEE. The chain's CDR3 is CASSVAAYTGELFF. As DNA, the CDR3 is TGTGCCAGCAGCGTAGCTGCCTACACCGGGGAGCTGTTTTTT.

V is TRBV5-1 and J is TRBJ2-5; 8 bases agree with TRBD1. This CDR3 spans 15 amino acids. The germline CDR1 and CDR2 sequences are SGHRS and YFSETQ. V trimming: 4 bases; J trimming: 2 bases; junction bases outside the gene matches: 7. The CDR3 coding sequence is TGCGCCAGCAGCGGACAGGGTTGGACTCAAGAGACCCAGTACTTC. This gives the protein CASSGQGWTQETQYF.

The chain employs TRBV15 and TRBJ1-4; D uncertain. The CDR3 is 15 residues long. Trimming left V 0 bases short and J 10 bases short, with 15 bases between. Germline CDR1 LNHNV, CDR2 YYDKDF (reference sequence). CDR3 in DNA: TGTGCCACCAGCAGAGATAGGGTCGCTCTGGGAAAACTGTTTTTT. This encodes CATSRDRVALGKLFF.

CDR3 sequence reads: CASSTPFSGAGSDTQYF. In DNA form, the CDR3 reads TGCGCCAGCAGCACCCCTTTTAGCGGGGCCGGATCAGATACGCAGTATTTT. The V and J genes are TRBV5-1 and TRBJ2-3; 8 bases fit TRBD2. This CDR3 has 17 amino acids. After removal of 4 bases from V and 4 bases from J, the junction contained 14 bases not matched to a gene. The germline V gene encodes CDR1 SGHRS and CDR2 YFSETQ.

J is TRBJ2-1 and V is TRBV27, with 11 nucleotides matching TRBD2. This CDR3 is 14 amino acids long. Germline loops: CDR1 MNHEY, CDR2 SMNVEV (reference sequence). V shed 6 bases and J 15 bases; nucleotides not matched to a gene: 13. CDR3 nucleotide sequence: TGTGCCAGCAGACCGGGACTAGCGGCTGCGGGGCCGTTCTTC. This translates into CASRPGLAAAGPFF.